Only a few counts were recorded for the clone carrying this TCR beta chain. Its antigen is still unknown. This sample was included in a study of T cell repertoires in cytomegalovirus infection. Trimming shortened V by 0 bases and J by 4 bases, and 10 bases separated the two germline ends. CDR1 MGHRA and CDR2 YSYEKL come from the germline V gene. The CDR3 contains 15 residues. Points from the study as a whole: Carriers of CMV plus the relevant HLA were identified by cumulative public TCR beta family frequency.

One entry per CDR3 protein, called by TCRdb with MiXCR from the reads. The data contain roughly 110,000 distinct CDR3 sequences, over 9.5% of them singletons. The J gene is TRBJ2-1, the V gene TRBV4-1; possible D gene TRBD2, 6 bases. The clonotype was recovered from a human donor in good health (CMV status not recorded). Some clones in this sample may be carry-over from other donors' samples. The sequenced sample was PBMCs, sequenced either directly or after in vitro stimulation (not recorded which). The CDR3 nucleotides read TGCGCCAGCAGCCAAGAAGTAGCGGTGTACAATGAGCAGTTCTTC. Translated, it gives CASSQEVAVYNEQFF.